This entry features one T cell receptor (beta chain) sequence. What this receptor recognizes is not known. No base quality values were provided; no much bigger clone lies one nucleotide off. This sample stems from a study of T cells in Graves' hyperthyroidism and ophthalmopathy (dated by TCRdb to between 2017 and 2020). At the level of the whole study: Peripheral blood was collected at initial diagnosis, before any treatment. To identify distinguishing TCR V-J signatures, a discovery cohort of some 99 patients was used, comprising 40 to 45 with Graves' ophthalmopathy and approximately 58 with stable Graves' hyperthyroidism. Whether ophthalmopathy could be predicted prospectively was tested in an independent validation cohort made up of roughly 19 hyperthyroidism patients plus 17 patients who later progressed to ophthalmopathy. The 75 to 100 discovery patients were randomly split 7:3 into training and test sets. In six Graves' hyperthyroidism patients, the study also compared T-cell repertoires from thyroid tissue with T-cell repertoires from blood. After blood sampling, hyperthyroidism patients were treated with methimazole at a starting dose of 30 mg daily, and ophthalmopathy patients were treated with high-dose intravenous methylprednisolone. The paper describes TCR Vbeta CDR3 sequencing of roughly 130 peripheral blood samples, made up of roughly 45 ophthalmopathy patients, roughly 72 hyperthyroidism patients and roughly 17 progressor patients. General findings and caveats noted by the study authors: No statistical method was used to set the sample size in advance, and investigators knew the group allocation. A model built on a 13 V-J signature distinguished ophthalmopathy from stable hyperthyroidism, reaching 85% to 90% sensitivity and around 81% specificity in cross-validation and 80%/75% in testing. Most expanded thyroid clonotypes (frequency above 0.001) were also detected in blood, suggesting blood repertoires may reflect thyroid immune responses. In validation, the model predicted progression to ophthalmopathy with approximately 69% sensitivity and about 73% specificity, a median of around six months before onset.

The TCR beta CDR3 regions were amplified from the RNA transcripts. A first-round RT-PCR of the TCR CDR3 used the HTBI primer set with the Qiagen OneStep RT-PCR kit. Libraries were constructed in a second round of multiplex PCR, after which size selection and purification were performed. Paired-end sequencing of the libraries was performed with 100 bp reads on an Illumina HiSeq2000. The study's processing was this. SOAPnuke was used to process the raw data, removing reads that contained adapters or uncalled bases, had a mean Phred below 15, or lacked an exact match to the constant primer or identifier. High-quality paired reads were merged using COPE v1.2.5, and each unique nucleotide sequence was defined as a clonotype. MiTCR v1.1 was used to align the clonotypes against IMGT TRBV, TRBD and TRBJ reference segments. Analysis was restricted to V-J combinations with a frequency above 0.0001, which covered 99% to 99.2% of repertoires. A TCS score was defined as the ratio of F50 (clonal expansion) to E x V (chaos), with BLOSUM62-based TCRdist applied between CDR3 peptides within each V-J. Welch's t-statistics and random forest reduced 500 to 650 V-J features to 13, which were used in a naive Bayes classifier (R e1071). TCRdb itself trimmed the public reads at Q25 with fastp, ran MiXCR and retained productive beta chains. Entries that share a CDR3 protein sequence are merged under the most common genes and DNA. Clone size and V and J calls follow TCRdb, not the original study. This sample gives about 290,000 distinct CDR3 sequences in total; about an eighth of them show up just once. In total, the top ten clones hold almost 8% of the sample.

The germline V gene (reference sequence) provides CDR1 DFQATT and CDR2 SNEGSKA. Taken from cysteine to phenylalanine, the CDR3 has 13 residues. CDR3 DNA is the only sequence kept; it has 39 bases, read in frame from the first base. V is pared back by 3 bases and J by 1 base, with 8 bases lying between the germline termini. The hyperthyroidism patients were between 18 and 65 years old and newly diagnosed, with a disease duration of less than 2 months. Any patient with an uncontrolled infection, another autoimmune disease, pregnancy or lactation was excluded. Clinical symptoms, serum thyroxine and TRAb, thyroid ultrasound, and orbital computed tomography formed the basis for the diagnoses. For progressor patients, blood was drawn at the first diagnosis of hyperthyroidism, before any ophthalmopathy symptoms had appeared. Ficoll-Paque density gradient centrifugation was used to isolate PBMCs from approximately 11 ml of fresh peripheral blood. Patients classed as progressors first received a Graves' hyperthyroidism diagnosis and then went on to develop ophthalmopathy during follow-up. Total RNA was extracted using Trizol reagent, and RNA quality was assessed on an Agilent 2100 Bioanalyzer.

The specimen sequenced was blood. The sequence joins TRBV20-1 to TRBJ2-3, with the D gene call left open. The sequence was obtained from a woman in her 30s with Graves' hyperthyroidism that later progressed to Graves' ophthalmopathy. The sequence in DNA is TGCAGTGCTAGTATTTGGGGCACAGATACGCAGTATTTT. This codes for CSASIWGTDTQYF.